The 19 T cell receptor beta chains reported below all come from one sample, sequenced in a study of TIL therapy for anti-PD-1-resistant metastatic lung cancer. This was the immunoSEQ v3 assay. Profiling relied on immunoSEQ multiplex PCR, and the TCRdb table lists in-frame clones only, not all of them. Of tens of thousands of clones listed, more than 60% were seen once; the top ten hold less than 2%. The sample's time point: pre-treatment sample, taken before nivolumab and TIL therapy. The material sequenced was blood, taken at baseline. The receptor set was obtained from a person between 25 and 79 years old with non-small cell lung cancer.

J is TRBJ2-2 and V is TRBV19; 8 bases fit TRBD1. With 6 bases clipped from V and 1 base from J, the junction kept 7 bases outside the gene matches. CDR3 size: 16 residues. The germline V gene has CDR1 LNHDA and CDR2 SQIVND (reference sequence). CDR3 bases: TGTGCCAGTAGCCTAGGACAGGGTGGGAACACCGGGGAGCTGTTTTTT. This encodes CASSLGQGGNTGELFF.

The chain couples TRBV12-2 to TRBJ2-7; the D segment call TRBD2 is taken from the table without a DNA check. TRBV12-2 represents a pseudogene. The CDR3 is 16 amino acids. CDR3 sequence reads: CASRLAGTSGLYEQYF. The CDR3 nucleotides read TGTGCAAGTCGCTTGGCTGGGACTAGCGGGCTCTACGAGCAGTACTTC.

The V gene is TRBV27, the J gene TRBJ1-5; 8 positions match TRBD1. Germline V lookup: CDR1 MNHEY, CDR2 SMNVEV (reference sequence). V lost 4 bases to trimming and J lost 2 bases; unmatched junction nucleotides: 4. This CDR3 comprises 15 residues. DNA of the CDR3: TGTGCCAGCAGTTCAGGACAGGGTGGCAATCAGCCCCAGCATTTT. It yields the protein CASSSGQGGNQPQHF.

This clone has only a few counts. V gene TRBV11-1 combines with J gene TRBJ1-1; D is unresolved. The CDR3 is 14 residues long. Trimming pared 5 bases from V and 1 base from J, leaving 11 bases between. Germline CDR1 SGHAT, CDR2 FQDESV (reference sequence). CDR3 coding DNA: TGTGCCAGCAGCCATAGTCAAGGGAACACTGAAGCTTTCTTT. Its protein product is CASSHSQGNTEAFF.

This chain links TRBV28 with TRBJ2-2; D call uncertain. Germline-derived CDR1 and CDR2 are MDHEN and SYDVKM. Deletions cut 7 bases from V and 7 bases from J, with 25 bases between. The length of the CDR3 is 17 residues. This CDR3 reads CASIQSGNPSSIGELFF. CDR3 coding DNA: TGTGCCAGCATCCAATCCGGTAACCCCTCTTCCATCGGGGAGCTGTTTTTT.

The chain employs TRBV7-2 and TRBJ1-2; 7 bases map to TRBD1. Germline assignment: CDR1 SGHTA and CDR2 FQGNSA. V shed 5 bases and J 7 bases; nucleotides not matched to a gene: 7. There are 13 residues in the CDR3. The CDR3 reads CASSIQGTLGYTF. The CDR3 DNA sequence: TGTGCCAGCAGCATACAGGGGACGCTTGGCTACACCTTC. The full variable domain, with the rest looked up from reference TRBV7-2 and TRBJ1-2, is GAGVSQSPSNKVTEKGKDVELRCDPISGHTALYWYRQSLGQGLEFLIYFQGNSAPDKSGLPSDRFSAERTGGSVSTLTIQRTQQEDSAVYLCASSIQGTLGYTFGSGTRLTVV.

This clone was observed a handful of times. V gene TRBV25-1 combines with J gene TRBJ1-1, with TRBD1 identical over 9 bases. J was trimmed by 0 bases and V by 5 bases; bases with no gene match: 7. The CDR3 has 16 residues. The germline V gene encodes CDR1 MGHDK and CDR2 SYGVNS. CDR3: CASSNRGRGVNTEAFF. The DNA for the CDR3 is TGTGCCAGCAGTAACAGGGGGCGCGGGGTGAACACTGAAGCTTTCTTT.

The chain carries TRBV18 and TRBJ2-7, with D unclear. CDR1 and CDR2 (germline): KGHSH, LQKENI. Trimming took off 6 bases at V and 3 bases at J, with 6 bases between the two ends. The CDR3 length is 11 residues. The CDR3 nucleotides read TGTGCCAGCTCGCCCGACTACGAGCAGTACTTC. Translated: CASSPDYEQYF.

This clone appeared a few times. The chain links TRBV10-3 to TRBJ1-1; tentatively, D is TRBD1 (5 bases). The CDR3 runs 13 residues. With 11 bases removed from V and 0 bases from J, the gap between germline ends came to 13 bases. Germline CDR1 and CDR2: ENHRY and SYGVKD. Here the CDR3 reads CAVTGTVNTEAFF. The CDR3 DNA reads TGTGCCGTCACGGGGACGGTGAACACTGAAGCTTTCTTT.

The chain carries TRBV5-8 and TRBJ1-1; TRBD1 is a possible D gene (6 bases). There are 15 residues in the CDR3. Germline lookup yields CDR1 SGHTS and CDR2 YDEGEE. V was shortened by 5 bases and J by 1 base, with 15 bases between the two germline ends. This CDR3 reads CASRVFTGANTEAFF. Written as DNA, the CDR3 is TGTGCCAGCAGAGTGTTTACGGGGGCGAACACTGAAGCTTTCTTT.

Only a few counts were recorded for this clone. The J gene is TRBJ2-7, the V gene TRBV6-6, with 11 positions matching TRBD1. CDR1 is MNHNY and CDR2 is SVGAGI in the germline V gene (reference sequence). Germline trimming cut 5 bases from V and 2 bases from J; bases unmatched to any gene: 2. This CDR3 contains 14 residues. The CDR3 DNA reads as TGTGCCAGCAGTAAGGGACAGGGGGCCTACGAGCAGTACTTC. Translation gives CASSKGQGAYEQYF.

The gene calls are TRBV6-6 and TRBJ1-2, with 9 nucleotides matching TRBD1. Germline V gene data show CDR1 as MNHNY and CDR2 as SVGAGI (reference sequence). The CDR3 has 12 amino acids. J lost 10 bases, V lost 8 bases, and 8 bases had no gene match. The CDR3 DNA is TGTGCCAGCGGAGGGGACAGGGTTGACTACACCTTC. Translated, it gives CASGGDRVDYTF.

In the case of this clone: The junction departs from germline at one end; a sequencing error may be responsible. The genes are TRBV27 and TRBJ1-2, with D possibly TRBD1 on 6 matching bases. Per germline, CDR1 MNHEY and CDR2 SMNVEV (reference sequence). CDR3 length: 14 amino acids. CDR3 protein: CASSLWSGDYGYTF. DNA for the CDR3: TGTGCCAGCAGCTTATGGTCAGGGGACTATGGCTACACCTTC.

This chain connects TRBV19 to TRBJ2-2; 7 nucleotides match TRBD2. V trimming: 0 bases; J trimming: 7 bases; junction bases outside the gene matches: 11. Germline CDR1 reads LNHDA; CDR2 reads SQIVND (reference sequence). The CDR3 runs to 17 residues. The CDR3 region is CASSIDPYSGGNGELFF. CDR3 in DNA: TGTGCCAGTAGTATAGATCCCTATTCCGGGGGGAACGGGGAGCTGTTTTTT.

This clone showed up just once. The V call is TRBV27, the J call TRBJ2-2; weak D call: TRBD1 (5 bases). Germline V gene sequence: CDR1 MNHEY, CDR2 SMNVEV (reference sequence). The length of the CDR3 is 16 residues. Trimming left V 0 bases short and J 5 bases short, with 13 bases between. This CDR3 is CASSLSRGAGTGELFF. CDR3 in DNA: TGTGCCAGCAGTTTATCGCGAGGTGCAGGGACCGGGGAGCTGTTTTTT.

The CDR3 reads CSAREPDTQYF. The CDR3 DNA reads as TGCAGTGCTAGAGAACCAGATACGCAGTATTTT. J is TRBJ2-3 and V is TRBV20-1; no clear D. CDR1 DFQATT and CDR2 SNEGSKA come from the germline V gene (reference sequence). Trimming shortened V by 0 bases and J by 4 bases, and 2 bases separated the two germline ends. This CDR3 is built from 11 residues.

CDR3 coding DNA: TGTGCCAGCAGTTACTCGAGTCAGGGGCCGGCTGAAGCTTTCTTT. Translation gives CASSYSSQGPAEAFF. This chain joins TRBV6-5 and TRBJ1-1; tentative D call: TRBD1 (6 bases). The CDR3 contains 15 residues. Germline V gene data show CDR1 as MNHEY and CDR2 as SVGAGI. V was pared by 0 bases and J by 6 bases, with 14 bases between.

The J gene is TRBJ1-1, the V gene TRBV5-1; D is possibly TRBD1 (6 bases). Trimming left V 0 bases short and J 1 base short, with 13 bases between. The germline gives CDR1 SGHRS, CDR2 YFSETQ. This CDR3 spans 16 amino acids. The CDR3 nucleotides read TGCGCCAGCAGCTTGGTTGTGGGGGCGCAGAACACTGAAGCTTTCTTT. It yields the protein CASSLVVGAQNTEAFF.

This clone was picked up a small number of times. The chain employs TRBV14 and TRBJ2-6; 7 positions agree with TRBD1. Trimming at V came to 5 bases and at J to 4 bases, leaving 5 bases not matched to a gene. The CDR3 length is 15 residues. The germline gives CDR1 SGHDN, CDR2 FVKESK. CDR3 nucleotide sequence: TGTGCCAGCAGCGATGACAGGGTAGGGGCCAACGTCCTGACTTTC. It encodes CASSDDRVGANVLTF.